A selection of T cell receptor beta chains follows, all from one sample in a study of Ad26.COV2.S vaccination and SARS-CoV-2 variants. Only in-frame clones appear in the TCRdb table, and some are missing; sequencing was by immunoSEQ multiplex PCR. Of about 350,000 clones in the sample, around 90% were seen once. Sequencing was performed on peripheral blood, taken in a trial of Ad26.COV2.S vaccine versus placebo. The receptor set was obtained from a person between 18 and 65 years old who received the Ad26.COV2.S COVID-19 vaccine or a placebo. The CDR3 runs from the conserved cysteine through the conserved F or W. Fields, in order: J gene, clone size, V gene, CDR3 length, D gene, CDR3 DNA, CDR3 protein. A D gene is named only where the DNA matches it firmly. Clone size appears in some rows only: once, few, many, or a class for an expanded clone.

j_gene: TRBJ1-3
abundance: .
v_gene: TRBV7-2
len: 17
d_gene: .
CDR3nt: TGTGCCAGCAGCTTAGCCCAGGGAAGCCACTCTGGAAACACCATATATTTT
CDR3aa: CASSLAQGSHSGNTIYF

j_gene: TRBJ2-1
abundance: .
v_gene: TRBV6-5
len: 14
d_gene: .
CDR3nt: TGTGCCAGCAGTTATGGGACTTACTACAATGAGCAGTTCTTC
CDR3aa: CASSYGTYYNEQFF

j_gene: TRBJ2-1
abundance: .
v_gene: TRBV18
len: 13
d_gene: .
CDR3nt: TGTGCCAGCTCACCACCCAACCGCAATGAGCAGTTCTTC
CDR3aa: CASSPPNRNEQFF

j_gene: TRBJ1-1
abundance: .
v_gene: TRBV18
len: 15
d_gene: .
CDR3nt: TGTGCCAGCTCACCATCGGCCAGTGAGAACACTGAAGCTTTCTTT
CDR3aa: CASSPSASENTEAFF

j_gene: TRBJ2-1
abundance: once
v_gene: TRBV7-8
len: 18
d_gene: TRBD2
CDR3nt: TGTGCCAGCAGCACGACTAGCGGGGGCACTAGCTCCTACAATGAGCAGTTCTTC
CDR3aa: CASSTTSGGTSSYNEQFF

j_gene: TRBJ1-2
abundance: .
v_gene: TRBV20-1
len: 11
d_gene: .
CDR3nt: TGCAGTGCCGAGAGGCGGGGTCGCTACACCTTC
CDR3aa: CSAERRGRYTF

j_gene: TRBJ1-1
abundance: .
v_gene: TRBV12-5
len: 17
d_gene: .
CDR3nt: TGTGCTAGTGGTTTGCTCAGAGGGGCAGGGGAGAACACTGAAGCTTTCTTT
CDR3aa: CASGLLRGAGENTEAFF

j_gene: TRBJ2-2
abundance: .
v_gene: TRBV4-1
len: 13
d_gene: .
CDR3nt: TGCGCCAGCAGCGGGGGGGCGGTCGGGGAGCTGTTTTTT
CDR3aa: CASSGGAVGELFF

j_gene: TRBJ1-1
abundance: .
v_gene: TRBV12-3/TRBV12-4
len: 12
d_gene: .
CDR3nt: TGTGCCAGCAGTTTCGGGAACACTGAAGCTTTCTTT
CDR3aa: CASSFGNTEAFF

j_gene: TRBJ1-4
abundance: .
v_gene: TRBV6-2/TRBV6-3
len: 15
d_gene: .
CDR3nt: TGTGCCAGCAGTTGGGGAACGGCAACTAATGAAAAACTGTTTTTT
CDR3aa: CASSWGTATNEKLFF

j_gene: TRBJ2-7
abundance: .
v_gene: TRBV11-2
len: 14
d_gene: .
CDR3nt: TGTGCCAGCAGCCTAAGTGGGACAACAGACGAGCAGTACTTC
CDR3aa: CASSLSGTTDEQYF

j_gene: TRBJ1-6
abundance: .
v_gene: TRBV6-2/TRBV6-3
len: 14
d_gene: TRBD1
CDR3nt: TGTGCCAGCAGTTACGGACAGGGGAATTCACCCCTCCACTTT
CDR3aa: CASSYGQGNSPLHF

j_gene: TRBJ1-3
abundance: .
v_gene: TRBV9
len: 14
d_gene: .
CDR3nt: TGTGCCAGCAGCGTCGTGGGGTCTGGAAACACCATATATTTT
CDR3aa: CASSVVGSGNTIYF

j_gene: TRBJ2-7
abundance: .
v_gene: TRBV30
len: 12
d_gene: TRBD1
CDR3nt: TGTGCCTGGAGCGCGGGGACAGGGGGTCGGGACTTC
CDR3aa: CAWSAGTGGRDF

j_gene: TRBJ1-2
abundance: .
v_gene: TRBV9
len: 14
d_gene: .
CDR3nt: TGTGCCAGCAGCGTAGACCGAGGGACCTATGGCTACACCTTC
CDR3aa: CASSVDRGTYGYTF

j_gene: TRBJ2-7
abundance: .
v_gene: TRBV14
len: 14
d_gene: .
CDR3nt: TGTGCCAGCAGCCAAGGTGCAGGGAGGTACGAGCAGTACTTC
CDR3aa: CASSQGAGRYEQYF

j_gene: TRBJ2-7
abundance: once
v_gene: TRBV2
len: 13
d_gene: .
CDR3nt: TGTGCCAGCAGACGACATGAGGACTACGAGCAGTACTTC
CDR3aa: CASRRHEDYEQYF

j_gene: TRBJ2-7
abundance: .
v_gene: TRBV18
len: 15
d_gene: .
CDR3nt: TGTGCCAGCTCACCATCAGTTTCATCCTCCTACGAGCAGTACTTC
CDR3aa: CASSPSVSSSYEQYF

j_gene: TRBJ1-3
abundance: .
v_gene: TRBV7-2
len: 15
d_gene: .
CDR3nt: TGTGCCAGCAGCCCTCGACGGAACTCTGGAAACACCATATATTTT
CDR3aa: CASSPRRNSGNTIYF

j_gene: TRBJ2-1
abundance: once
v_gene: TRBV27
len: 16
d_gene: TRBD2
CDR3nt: TGTGCCAGCAGTCCTCTGACTAGCGGGGGCTCCAATGAGCAGTTCTTC
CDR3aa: CASSPLTSGGSNEQFF